Following are 24 T cell receptor beta chains from one sample sequenced in a study of pediatric ulcerative colitis. Profiled with immunoSEQ multiplex PCR; TCRdb holds only in-frame clones, not every one. The table has approximately 60,000 clones, roughly nine tenths seen once. Material for sequencing was blood. These receptors were collected from a boy aged 5-17 years with severe ulcerative colitis.

The chain links TRBV4-3 to TRBJ2-1, with 11 bases aligning to TRBD2. The CDR3 sequence is 16 residues long. From germline, CDR1 is LGHNA and CDR2 YSLEER. J was trimmed by 4 bases and V by 2 bases; bases with no gene match: 4. Here the CDR3 DNA reads TGCGCCAGCAGCCAATCACTAGCGGGAGTTTACAATGAGCAGTTCTTC. This gives the protein CASSQSLAGVYNEQFF.

This chain connects TRBV7-2 to TRBJ2-1; possibly TRBD1 or TRBD2 for D (6 bases each). The ends were cut back, 5 bases at V and 9 bases at J, with 14 bases in the middle. CDR3 length: 13 residues. From germline, CDR1 is SGHTA and CDR2 FQGNSA. The CDR3 loop reads CASSGGTLVEQFF. In DNA form, the CDR3 reads TGTGCCAGCAGCGGAGGGACATTAGTTGAGCAGTTCTTC.

This clone occurred once. The rearrangement uses TRBV7-2 and TRBJ2-7; no reliable D call. Per the germline V gene, CDR1 is SGHTA and CDR2 is FQGNSA. V dropped 2 bases and J dropped 5 bases, with 7 bases sitting between them. This CDR3 region has 12 residues. The CDR3 DNA sequence: TGTGCCAGCAGCTTAAGGAACCACGAGCAGTACTTC. The encoded protein is CASSLRNHEQYF.

This chain links TRBV2 with TRBJ1-2, with D unclear. The germline gives CDR1 SNHLY, CDR2 FYNNEI. This CDR3 contains 13 residues. Trimming took 5 bases from V and 0 from J, leaving 7 bases between them. CDR3 sequence: CASSRTSNYGYTF. CDR3 nucleotides: TGTGCCAGCAGTCGGACCTCTAACTATGGCTACACCTTC.

The chain couples TRBV7-2 to TRBJ1-1; maybe TRBD1 (5 bases). Trimming left V 10 bases short and J 1 base short, with 7 bases between. Germline assignment: CDR1 SGHTA and CDR2 FQGNSA. The CDR3 totals 11 residues. The CDR3 nucleotides are TGTGCCACTACAGGGAACACTGAAGCTTTCTTT. Translation: CATTGNTEAFF.

The CDR3 protein is CASSLDLGLAGERDKETQYF. DNA of the CDR3: TGTGCCAGCAGCTTAGATCTGGGACTAGCGGGAGAAAGAGATAAAGAGACCCAGTACTTC. This rearrangement joins TRBV7-8 to TRBJ2-5, with 14 bases fitting TRBD2. The CDR3 has 20 residues. CDR1 is SGHVS, CDR2 FQNEAQ, per germline. V gave up 1 base and J gave up 3 bases; unmatched junction bases: 13.

This sequence joins TRBV7-2 and TRBJ2-1; no firm D call. The germline gives CDR1 SGHTA, CDR2 FQGNSA. V was cut by 2 bases and J by 8 bases, with 10 bases left in between. This CDR3 contains 13 residues. This chain's CDR3 is CASSLMSLDEQFF. The DNA of the CDR3 is TGTGCCAGCAGCTTAATGAGCCTCGATGAGCAGTTCTTC.

This clone appeared once. The CDR3 nucleotides read TGTGCCAGCAGCTATGGACTCGACAATGAGCAGTTCTTC. Protein: CASSYGLDNEQFF. The genes are TRBV7-8 and TRBJ2-1; D may be TRBD2 (5 bases). The CDR3 sequence is 13 residues long. Trimming pared 4 bases from V and 5 bases from J, leaving 9 bases between. CDR1 is SGHVS and CDR2 is FQNEAQ in the germline V gene.

CDR3 in amino acids: CASSHTTGVVYNEQFF. In DNA, the CDR3 is TGCGCCAGCAGCCATACTACAGGGGTCGTCTACAATGAGCAGTTCTTC. The genes are TRBV4-1 and TRBJ2-1; 7 nucleotides align to TRBD1. CDR1 and CDR2 from the germline V gene are MGHRA and YSYEKL. J gave up 3 bases and V 3 bases, and 8 bases lay outside the gene matches. The CDR3 loop spans 16 amino acids.

The chain couples TRBV7-8 to TRBJ2-2, with 7 nucleotides matching TRBD2. The germline V gene encodes CDR1 SGHVS and CDR2 FQNEAQ. The J segment lost 4 bases and the V segment lost 4 bases, leaving 6 bases of the junction unmatched. The CDR3 sequence is 15 residues long. CDR3 sequence (DNA): TGTGCCAGCAGCTCAACTAGCGTAAGCACCGGGGAGCTGTTTTTT. Its translation is CASSSTSVSTGELFF.

V is TRBV15 and J is TRBJ2-3, with D unresolved. CDR1 and CDR2 from the germline V gene are LNHNV and YYDKDF (reference sequence). The CDR3 contains 15 residues. The ends were cut back, 3 bases at V and 9 bases at J, with 19 bases in the middle. CDR3 nucleotides: TGTGCCACCAGCAGTACCCACAAGATGGCATACACGCAGTATTTT. It codes for CATSSTHKMAYTQYF.

CDR3 in DNA: TGTGCCAGCAGGTTAGCGGGAGGTGGAGATACGCAGTATTTT. It translates to CASRLAGGGDTQYF. This chain connects TRBV2 to TRBJ2-3; 10 bases agree with TRBD2. This CDR3 comprises 14 residues. J lost 5 bases, V lost 6 bases, and 5 bases had no gene match. Germline assignment: CDR1 SNHLY and CDR2 FYNNEI.

The chain couples TRBV11-1 to TRBJ2-5; D call uncertain. The CDR3 is 12 residues long. The ends were cut back, 2 bases at V and 0 bases at J, with 1 base in the middle. Per germline, CDR1 SGHAT and CDR2 FQDESV (reference sequence). The CDR3 sequence is CASSLNQETQYF. The CDR3 nucleotides are TGTGCCAGCAGCTTAAACCAAGAGACCCAGTACTTC.

J is TRBJ1-2 and V is TRBV6-5; 9 nucleotides match TRBD1. V lost 2 bases and J lost 7; bases outside the gene matches: 5. This CDR3 region has 14 residues. CDR1 is MNHEY and CDR2 is SVGAGI in the germline V gene. The chain's CDR3 is CASSYAQGAGGYTF. The CDR3 region has the DNA TGTGCCAGCAGTTACGCACAGGGGGCCGGTGGCTACACCTTC.

The chain links TRBV5-6 to TRBJ1-6, with D possibly TRBD1 on 6 matching bases. Germline loops: CDR1 SGHDT, CDR2 YYEEEE. Trimming stripped 2 bases from V and 5 bases from J, with 11 bases between. This CDR3 spans 15 amino acids. CDR3 DNA sequence: TGTGCCAGCAGCTTCAGGGGCTTCAATAATTCACCCCTCCACTTT. Translating it yields CASSFRGFNNSPLHF.

The CDR3, as DNA: TGTGCCAGCAGCCCTCCTGGGGGGTACGAGCAGTACTTC. Translating it yields CASSPPGGYEQYF. The chain combines TRBV5-4 with TRBJ2-7, with a weak D call TRBD2 (6 bases). The CDR3 contains 13 residues. Germline V gene sequence: CDR1 SGHNT, CDR2 YYREEE (reference sequence). V was trimmed by 4 bases and J by 4 bases, leaving 12 bases between them.

V is TRBV27 and J is TRBJ2-7, with D unclear. CDR1 MNHEY and CDR2 SMNVEV come from the germline V gene (reference sequence). V was cut by 5 bases and J by 3 bases, with 14 bases left in between. The CDR3 spans 14 residues. The CDR3 DNA reads as TGTGCCAGCAGTCCAGACACGGATTACTACGAGCAGTACTTC. It translates to CASSPDTDYYEQYF.

This chain joins TRBV19 and TRBJ2-1; no reliable D call. Deletions cut 3 bases from V and 10 bases from J, with 7 bases between. The CDR3 is made up of 11 amino acids. CDR1 and CDR2 (germline): LNHDA, SQIVND (reference sequence). CDR3 in amino acids: CASSISGEQFF. Written as DNA, the CDR3 is TGTGCCAGTAGTATCTCCGGGGAGCAGTTCTTC.

The chain carries TRBV12-5 and TRBJ2-7; unclear D gene. This CDR3 has 12 amino acids. The germline V gene encodes CDR1 LGHNT and CDR2 FRNRAP. The germline V and J ends were trimmed by 5 bases and 4 bases, with 9 bases remaining between them. This chain's CDR3 is CASGLTQYEQYF. The CDR3, as DNA: TGTGCTAGTGGTCTAACACAATACGAGCAGTACTTC.

The gene calls are TRBV4-1 and TRBJ1-1, with D possibly TRBD1 on 6 matching bases. Trimming removed 0 bases at V and 10 bases at J, with 24 bases between. The CDR3 loop spans 17 amino acids. Germline loops: CDR1 MGHRA, CDR2 YSYEKL. In DNA, the CDR3 is TGCGCCAGCAGCCAAGATGGGGGGACACTTAAAATTGTAGGAGCTTTCTTT. It codes for CASSQDGGTLKIVGAFF.

The rearrangement links TRBV7-9 to TRBJ1-4; 7 bases agree with TRBD1. CDR3 length equals 14 residues. V shed 5 bases, J shed 7 bases, and the junction held 7 bases outside the gene matches. Per germline, CDR1 SEHNR and CDR2 FQNEAQ (reference sequence). The CDR3 reads CASSEGTAFEKLFF. The DNA of the CDR3 is TGTGCCAGCAGCGAAGGGACAGCATTTGAAAAACTGTTTTTT.

The V gene is TRBV2, the J gene TRBJ2-1, with TRBD2 as a possible D gene (6 bases). The CDR3 has 16 amino acids. Between the trimmed V and J ends, which lost 5 bases and 4 bases, there was a span of 18 bases. The germline gives CDR1 SNHLY, CDR2 FYNNEI. The CDR3 spells CASSPWGGGLYNEQFF. The CDR3 nucleotides read TGTGCCAGCAGTCCGTGGGGAGGAGGCCTTTACAATGAGCAGTTCTTC. The entire variable domain, with the rest obtained from reference TRBV2 and TRBJ2-1, is as follows: EPEVTQTPSHQVTQMGQEVILRCVPISNHLYFYWYRQILGQKVEFLVSFYNNEISEKSEIFDDQFSVERPDGSNFTLKIRSTKLEDSAMYFCASSPWGGGLYNEQFFGPGTRLTVL.

V usage is TRBV11-2 and J usage is TRBJ2-3; possibly TRBD1 for D (6 bases). Trimming pared 5 bases from V and 2 bases from J, leaving 17 bases between. The CDR3 is made up of 16 amino acids. The germline V gene encodes CDR1 SGHAT and CDR2 FQNNGV. CDR3 amino acids: CASSPLTGSLTDTQYF. The CDR3 DNA reads TGTGCCAGCAGCCCCCTTACAGGGTCCCTCACAGATACGCAGTATTTT. Looking up the rest from reference TRBV11-2 and TRBJ2-3 gives the full variable domain: EAGVAQSPRYKIIEKRQSVAFWCNPISGHATLYWYQQILGQGPKLLIQFQNNGVVDDSQLPKDRFSAERLKGVDSTLKIQPAKLEDSAVYLCASSPLTGSLTDTQYFGPGTRLTVL.

V and J are TRBV10-1 and TRBJ2-3, with 11 nucleotides matching TRBD2. The V gene end was trimmed by 4 bases and the J gene end by 4 bases; junction bases not matched to a gene: 4. This CDR3 contains 15 residues. Germline CDR1 and CDR2: WNHNN and SYGVQD (reference sequence). The CDR3: CASSAVAGGPDTQYF. The DNA for the CDR3 is TGCGCCAGCAGTGCGGTAGCGGGAGGGCCAGATACGCAGTATTTT.